What follows are 19 T cell receptor beta chains derived from one specimen sequenced in a study of graft-versus-host responses after intestinal transplantation. No antigens are known for them. The repertoire was sequenced with immunoSEQ multiplex PCR; TCRdb's copy has only in-frame clones and lacks some. The repertoire holds 90,000 to 120,000 clones, with roughly 87% as singletons. The specimen was unstimulated CD4+ T cells sorted from spleen or lymph node cells, collected before transplant. All receptors come from a human donor who was the organ donor for an intestinal transplant.

The CDR3, as DNA: TGTGCCAGCAGTCCTTCCTACCTCTACGAGCAGTACTTC. Translated: CASSPSYLYEQYF. This sequence joins TRBV6-1 and TRBJ2-7, with no clear D. CDR3 length: 13 amino acids. CDR1 and CDR2 (germline): MNHNS, SASEGT. V was cut by 5 bases and J by 3 bases, with 11 bases left in between.

The chain uses TRBV19 and TRBJ1-3, with TRBD1 matching over 10 bases. V dropped 5 bases and J dropped 4; count of bases not matched to a gene: 8. This CDR3 has 16 amino acids. Germline V lookup: CDR1 LNHDA, CDR2 SQIVND (reference sequence). The CDR3, as DNA: TGTGCCAGTAGTGACAGGGGGCGCCCGAAAGGAAACACCATATATTTT. Residues: CASSDRGRPKGNTIYF.

CDR3 protein: CASSQEVGVPGGKLFF. In DNA form, the CDR3 reads TGCGCCAGCAGCCAAGAGGTGGGGGTCCCAGGGGGCAAACTGTTTTTT. The rearrangement links TRBV4-1 to TRBJ1-4; 8 positions match TRBD1. Per germline, CDR1 MGHRA and CDR2 YSYEKL. This CDR3 comprises 16 residues. The V gene end was trimmed by 0 bases and the J gene end by 11 bases; junction bases not matched to a gene: 11.

The chain uses TRBV6-5 and TRBJ2-3; 7 nucleotides agree with TRBD1. The CDR3 is 14 residues long. Trimming at V came to 4 bases and at J to 4 bases, leaving 5 bases not matched to a gene. The germline gives CDR1 MNHEY, CDR2 SVGAGI. CDR3 DNA: TGTGCCAGCAGTTCCGTTCAGGGGGCAGATACGCAGTATTTT. Translation: CASSSVQGADTQYF.

The chain couples TRBV7-9 to TRBJ2-4, with TRBD2 as a possible D gene (6 bases). The CDR3 covers 16 residues. Deletions cut 5 bases from V and 0 bases from J, with 14 bases between. Germline V gene data show CDR1 as SEHNR and CDR2 as FQNEAQ (reference sequence). The CDR3 bases are TGTGCCAGCAGCCAGCAGGGCGGGGTAGCCAAAAACATTCAGTACTTC. It is translated as CASSQQGGVAKNIQYF.

This chain's CDR3 is CASSQEGAGAGTDTQYF. CDR3 coding DNA: TGCGCCAGCAGCCAAGAGGGGGCGGGGGCGGGCACAGATACGCAGTATTTT. V usage is TRBV4-1 and J usage is TRBJ2-3; D perhaps matches TRBD2 (7 bases). Germline assignment: CDR1 MGHRA and CDR2 YSYEKL. The CDR3 length is 17 residues. The V end was cut by 0 bases, the J end by 1 base, with 14 bases between.

V gene TRBV6-5 combines with J gene TRBJ2-1; D ambiguous. V lost 8 bases, J lost 5 bases, and 13 bases lay in between. Germline lookup yields CDR1 MNHEY and CDR2 SVGAGI. The CDR3 has 13 amino acids. The CDR3 loop reads CASLSPHDNEQFF. As DNA, the CDR3 is TGTGCCAGCCTCTCCCCCCACGACAATGAGCAGTTCTTC.

The chain links TRBV6-1 to TRBJ1-1; TRBD1 is a possible D gene (5 bases). The CDR3 extends over 15 amino acids. V was pared by 5 bases and J by 5 bases, with 18 bases between. Germline CDR1 reads MNHNS; CDR2 reads SASEGT. As DNA, the CDR3 is TGTGCCAGCAGTTCAAAATCCGCAGGGCAGACTGAAGCTTTCTTT. Translated: CASSSKSAGQTEAFF.

This clone was recorded a few times. This chain joins TRBV29-1 and TRBJ1-4, with TRBD1 identical over 8 bases. Losses at the gene ends were 6 bases for V and 7 bases for J; bases not matched to a gene: 4. The germline gives CDR1 SQVTM, CDR2 ANQGSEA. This CDR3 has 12 amino acids. The CDR3 region is CSVVTGGEKLFF. The CDR3 nucleotides read TGCAGCGTGGTTACAGGGGGTGAAAAACTGTTTTTT.

This clone was observed a handful of times. V and J are TRBV10-1 and TRBJ2-7, with D uncertain. The CDR3 has 14 amino acids. Germline CDR1 and CDR2: WNHNN and SYGVQD (reference sequence). V was clipped by 3 bases and J by 0 bases, with 9 bases between them. The CDR3 sequence is CASSDFESSYEQYF. CDR3 sequence (DNA): TGCGCCAGCAGTGACTTCGAAAGCTCCTACGAGCAGTACTTC.

V is TRBV18 and J is TRBJ2-3; the D gene is possibly TRBD2 (6 bases). V was shortened by 3 bases and J by 1 base, with 17 bases between the two germline ends. The germline V gene encodes CDR1 KGHSH and CDR2 LQKENI. The CDR3 length is 17 residues. CDR3 DNA sequence: TGTGCCAGCTCACCTCTGCCTACCGGGACTGGCACAGATACGCAGTATTTT. The encoded protein is CASSPLPTGTGTDTQYF.

This sequence joins TRBV10-3 and TRBJ2-1, with unresolved D. Germline CDR1 reads ENHRY; CDR2 reads SYGVKD. Trimming left V 4 bases short and J 7 bases short, with 8 bases between. This CDR3 contains 12 residues. The CDR3 loop reads CAISAVENEQFF. The CDR3 DNA follows: TGTGCCATCAGTGCGGTGGAAAATGAGCAGTTCTTC.

In this sample, this clone turned up once. This chain links TRBV5-4 with TRBJ1-5; D is unclear. Germline V gene sequence: CDR1 SGHNT, CDR2 YYREEE (reference sequence). This CDR3 comprises 13 residues. V lost 4 bases, J lost 0 bases, and 5 bases lay in between. The CDR3 is CASSVDSNQPQHF. The CDR3 region has the DNA TGTGCCAGCAGCGTAGATAGCAATCAGCCCCAGCATTTT.

V usage is TRBV5-4 and J usage is TRBJ1-2; D remains ambiguous. Deletions cut 2 bases from V and 3 bases from J, with 5 bases between. The germline gives CDR1 SGHNT, CDR2 YYREEE (reference sequence). This CDR3 is 12 amino acids long. Here the CDR3 reads CASSFNHYGYTF. The DNA of the CDR3 is TGTGCCAGCAGCTTTAACCACTATGGCTACACCTTC.

With respect to this clone: The sample holds other DNA sequences that translate to the same CDR3. The rearrangement links TRBV11-2 to TRBJ1-2; D not certain. CDR1 SGHAT and CDR2 FQNNGV come from the germline V gene. Trimming took off 3 bases at V and 9 bases at J, with 11 bases between the two ends. This CDR3 has 12 residues. The CDR3 DNA sequence: TGTGCCAGCAGCTTTTTTGAGGGTCGCTACACCTTC. It translates to CASSFFEGRYTF.

This clone was detected a few times. The chain links TRBV10-3 to TRBJ2-7; the match to TRBD1 covers 7 bases. The CDR3 is made up of 13 amino acids. Germline CDR1 is ENHRY and CDR2 is SYGVKD. The J segment lost 2 bases and the V segment lost 10 bases, leaving 8 bases of the junction unmatched. The CDR3 nucleotides are TGTGCCACAACCTCAGGGGGAGCCTACGAGCAGTACTTC. It is translated as CATTSGGAYEQYF.

This clone occurred a few times. V gene TRBV5-4 combines with J gene TRBJ2-1, with 9 positions matching TRBD1. Germline assignment: CDR1 SGHNT and CDR2 YYREEE (reference sequence). This CDR3 is built from 16 residues. The trim removed 2 bases at V and 0 bases at J, leaving 3 bases unmatched. Here the CDR3 reads CASSLQGASSYNEQFF. The DNA of the CDR3 is TGTGCCAGCAGCTTACAGGGGGCGAGCTCCTACAATGAGCAGTTCTTC.

This chain joins TRBV29-1 and TRBJ2-3; possibly TRBD2 for D (5 bases). The CDR3 sequence is 15 residues long. The germline V and J ends were trimmed by 6 bases and 1 base, with 17 bases remaining between them. Germline V gene lookup returns CDR1 SQVTM and CDR2 ANQGSEA. CDR3: CSVSLTSSGTDTQYF. The CDR3 DNA is TGCAGCGTGTCACTAACTAGTAGCGGCACAGATACGCAGTATTTT.

The chain couples TRBV6-5 to TRBJ1-3; no firm D call. Germline V CDR1 and CDR2: MNHEY, SVGAGI. The CDR3 is made up of 15 amino acids. V gave up 5 bases and J gave up 0 bases, with 11 bases separating them. CDR3 DNA: TGTGCCAGCAGTCTAGGGCGGAGCTCTGGAAACACCATATATTTT. Its protein is CASSLGRSSGNTIYF.